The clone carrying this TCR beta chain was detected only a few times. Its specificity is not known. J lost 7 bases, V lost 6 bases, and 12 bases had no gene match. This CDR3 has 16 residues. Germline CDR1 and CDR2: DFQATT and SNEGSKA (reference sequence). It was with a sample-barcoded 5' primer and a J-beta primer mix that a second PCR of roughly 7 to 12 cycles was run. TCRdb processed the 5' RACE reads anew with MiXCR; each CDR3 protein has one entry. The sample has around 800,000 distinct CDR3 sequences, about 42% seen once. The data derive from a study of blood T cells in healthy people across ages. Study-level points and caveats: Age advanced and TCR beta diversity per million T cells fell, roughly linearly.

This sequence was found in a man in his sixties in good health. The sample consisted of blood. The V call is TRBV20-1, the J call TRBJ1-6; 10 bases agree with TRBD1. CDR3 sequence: CSAYDRGHVGNSPLHF. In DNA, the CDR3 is TGCAGTGCGTACGACAGGGGGCACGTAGGAAATTCACCCCTCCACTTT.